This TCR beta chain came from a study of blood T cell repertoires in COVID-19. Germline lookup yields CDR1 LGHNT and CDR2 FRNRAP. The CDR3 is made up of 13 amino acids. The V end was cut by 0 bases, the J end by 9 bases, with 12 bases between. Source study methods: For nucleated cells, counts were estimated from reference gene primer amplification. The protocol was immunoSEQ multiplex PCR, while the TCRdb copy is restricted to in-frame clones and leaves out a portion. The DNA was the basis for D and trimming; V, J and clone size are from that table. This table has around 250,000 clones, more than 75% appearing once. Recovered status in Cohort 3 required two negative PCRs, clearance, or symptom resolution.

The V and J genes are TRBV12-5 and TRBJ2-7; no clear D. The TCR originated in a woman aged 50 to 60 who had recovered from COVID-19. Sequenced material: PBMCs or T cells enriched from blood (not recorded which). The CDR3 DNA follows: TGTGCTAGTGGTTTGGTACTCACAGCCGGGCAGTACTTC. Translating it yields CASGLVLTAGQYF.